Below, 3 T cell receptor beta chains from the same sample are listed, as sequenced in a study of T cell repertoires in aging, cancer and after chemotherapy. Peripheral blood genomic DNA, not sorted cells or RNA, was the template. Rearranged V-D-J TRB sequences were amplified with a mixed TRB-A/B primer pool. TCRdb re-called the multiplex PCR reads through MiXCR, storing one row per CDR3 protein. This table holds about 11,000 distinct CDR3 sequences, 25% to 30% found once. The material sequenced was blood. These receptors all stem from a human donor in good health.

Comments on this clonotype: The junction shows a germline mismatch at one end, possibly a read error. The V call is TRBV11-2, the J call TRBJ2-7; D remains ambiguous. CDR3 size: 12 residues. CDR1 and CDR2 from the germline V gene are SGHAT and FQNNGV. CDR3: CATKTGPHEQYF. CDR3 sequence (DNA): TGCGCCACCAAAACTGGACCCCACGAGCAGTACTTC.

Only a few counts were recorded for this clonotype. The chain joins TRBV14 to TRBJ2-7; D gene uncertain. CDR1 and CDR2 from the germline V gene are SGHDN and FVKESK. This CDR3 comprises 12 residues. The germline V and J ends were trimmed by 4 bases and 3 bases, with 7 bases remaining between them. The CDR3 sequence: CASSRQSYEQYF. The CDR3 nucleotides are TGTGCCAGCAGCCGGCAGAGCTACGAGCAGTACTTC. Together with reference TRBV14 and TRBJ2-7, the CDR3 gives the full variable domain: EAGVTQFPSHSVIEKGQTVTLRCDPISGHDNLYWYRRVMGKEIKFLLHFVKESKQDESGMPNNRFLAERTGGTYSTLKVQPAELEDSGVYFCASSRQSYEQYFGPGTRLTVT.

CDR3 region: CASSLGTVSNQPQHF. The CDR3 coding sequence is TGTGCCAGCAGCTTAGGGACAGTTAGCAATCAGCCCCAGCATTTT. The chain recombines TRBV11-2 with TRBJ1-5, with D possibly matching TRBD1 (6 bases). The V gene lost 1 base and the J gene lost 0 bases, with 7 bases spanning the gap. There are 15 residues in the CDR3. Germline CDR1 SGHAT, CDR2 FQNNGV. Filled out from reference TRBV11-2 and TRBJ1-5, the complete variable domain reads EAGVAQSPRYKIIEKRQSVAFWCNPISGHATLYWYQQILGQGPKLLIQFQNNGVVDDSQLPKDRFSAERLKGVDSTLKIQPAKLEDSAVYLCASSLGTVSNQPQHFGDGTRLSIL.